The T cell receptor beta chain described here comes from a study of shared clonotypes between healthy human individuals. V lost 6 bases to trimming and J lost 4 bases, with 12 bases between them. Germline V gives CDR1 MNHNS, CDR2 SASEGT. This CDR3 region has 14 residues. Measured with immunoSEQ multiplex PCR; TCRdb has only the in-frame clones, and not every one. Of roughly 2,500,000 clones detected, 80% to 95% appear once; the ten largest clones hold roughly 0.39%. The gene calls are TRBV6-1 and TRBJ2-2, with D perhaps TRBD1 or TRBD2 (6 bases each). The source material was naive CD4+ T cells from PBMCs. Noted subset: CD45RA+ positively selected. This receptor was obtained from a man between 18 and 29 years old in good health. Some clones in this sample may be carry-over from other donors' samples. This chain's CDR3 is CASRGAGSTGELFF. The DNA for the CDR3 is TGTGCCAGCAGGGGGGCGGGGTCCACCGGGGAGCTGTTTTTT.